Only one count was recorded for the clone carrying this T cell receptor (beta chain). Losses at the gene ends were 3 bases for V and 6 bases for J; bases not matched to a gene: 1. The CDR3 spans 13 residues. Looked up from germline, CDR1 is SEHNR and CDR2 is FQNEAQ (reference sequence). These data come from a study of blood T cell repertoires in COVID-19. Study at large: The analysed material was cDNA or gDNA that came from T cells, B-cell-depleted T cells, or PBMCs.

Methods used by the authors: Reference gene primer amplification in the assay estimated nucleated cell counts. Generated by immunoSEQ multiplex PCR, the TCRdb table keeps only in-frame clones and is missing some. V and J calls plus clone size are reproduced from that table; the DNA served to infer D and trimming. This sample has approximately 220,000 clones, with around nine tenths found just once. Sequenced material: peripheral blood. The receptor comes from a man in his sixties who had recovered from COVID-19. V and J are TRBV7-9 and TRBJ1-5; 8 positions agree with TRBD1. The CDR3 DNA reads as TGTGCCAGCAGCTTTCAGGGGGCTCAGCCCCAGCATTTT. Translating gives CASSFQGAQPQHF.